This T cell receptor beta chain was documented in a study of T-cell reconstitution after alpha-beta-depleted transplantation in children (dated by TCRdb to between 2015 and 2016). Background for the entire study: T-cell immune reconstitution after TCRalphabeta/CD19-depleted allogeneic hematopoietic cell transplantation in children was quantitatively tracked in the study by means of TCR repertoire profiling.

Library preparation was by PCR. Sequencing was carried out with an Illumina HiSeq 2500. Molecular barcoding was employed in the preparation of TCR libraries, with unique molecular identifiers being used to normalize TCRbeta repertoire quantification. TCRdb reprocessing: public reads trimmed at Q25 with fastp, clones called with MiXCR, in-frame beta chains kept. For every CDR3 protein sequence, its rows merge into one entry that carries the most common genes and DNA. The sample table shows some 590,000 distinct CDR3 sequences, and approximately 10% are seen once. The ten largest make up around 4% of the sample. Including the terminal cysteine and phenylalanine, the CDR3 comprises 18 residues. The read is trimmed to its CDR3 DNA, 54 bases read in frame from base 1. Trimming removed 3 bases from V and 1 base from J; the gene matches leave 7 bases unexplained. CDR1 LNHNV and CDR2 YYDKDF were looked up in the germline V gene (reference sequence).

This clonotype showed up just a few times. It has no known antigen specificity. Base-call qualities are not available, and no considerably larger clone is one nucleotide away. The input for sequencing was PBMCs from the stem cell graft donor, taken from the stem cell graft. This receptor chain uses TRBV15 and TRBJ2-1; 12 junctional bases match TRBD2. This TCR derives from a human donor who donated a stem cell graft to a child with acute myeloid leukemia. The nucleotide sequence is TGTGCCACCAGCAGCCAGCCCGGACTAGCGGGGTCCTACAATGAGCAGTTCTTC. Its translation reads: CATSSQPGLAGSYNEQFF.